A single sample is the source of the 32 T cell receptor beta chains below, sequenced in a study of graft-versus-host responses after intestinal transplantation. Only in-frame clones appear in the TCRdb table, and some are missing; sequencing was by immunoSEQ multiplex PCR. The data contain about 130,000 clones, around 90% of them singletons. Their specific antigens are unknown. Source: unstimulated CD4+ T cells sorted from spleen or lymph node cells, taken before intestinal transplant. Receptors were obtained from a human donor who received an intestinal transplant.

This clone came up once. The rearrangement links TRBV5-4 to TRBJ1-6; 7 nucleotides agree with TRBD1. This CDR3 spans 14 amino acids. After removal of 4 bases from V and 10 bases from J, the junction contained 8 bases not matched to a gene. Germline V lookup: CDR1 SGHNT, CDR2 YYREEE (reference sequence). The CDR3 nucleotides are TGTGCCAGCAGCCTCGACAGGGAAGGATCACCCCTCCACTTT. Encoded protein: CASSLDREGSPLHF.

The chain links TRBV27 to TRBJ2-7, with 7 bases lining up with TRBD2. The germline V gene has CDR1 MNHEY and CDR2 SMNVEV (reference sequence). The CDR3 totals 16 residues. Trimming took 1 base from V and 1 from J; bases not matched to a gene: 7. CDR3 amino acids: CASSLYLAVRSYEQYF. DNA of the CDR3: TGTGCCAGCAGTTTATACCTAGCGGTAAGGTCCTACGAGCAGTACTTC.

The V and J genes are TRBV6-1 and TRBJ2-1; D ambiguous. Trimming cost V 7 bases and J 6 bases, with 13 bases left between them. Looked up from germline, CDR1 is MNHNS and CDR2 is SASEGT. The CDR3 is 13 residues long. In nucleotides, the CDR3 is TGTGCCAGCACCTTCGGCTATGCCAATGAGCAGTTCTTC. It codes for CASTFGYANEQFF.

The rearrangement joins TRBV6-6 to TRBJ2-7, with D maybe TRBD2 (6 bases). Deletions cut 6 bases from V and 4 bases from J, with 19 bases between. The CDR3 loop spans 15 amino acids. Germline loops: CDR1 MNHNY, CDR2 SVGAGI (reference sequence). CDR3 nucleotides: TGTGCCAGCAGGGCCCCGGGGGTAGCGGAGTACGAGCAGTACTTC. This codes for CASRAPGVAEYEQYF.

The chain couples TRBV6-5 to TRBJ1-2, with D maybe TRBD1 (5 bases). The germline V gene encodes CDR1 MNHEY and CDR2 SVGAGI. The CDR3 totals 12 residues. V lost 4 bases, J lost 5 bases, and 8 bases lay in between. The CDR3 coding sequence is TGTGCCAGCAGTTTCCCAGGGTATGGCTACACCTTC. It encodes CASSFPGYGYTF.

Only one count was recorded for this clone. In DNA form, the CDR3 reads TGTGCCTGGGGTCCCGGATCGACCCCCTACGAGCAGTACTTC. Translated: CAWGPGSTPYEQYF. The V and J genes are TRBV30 and TRBJ2-5; no firm D call. TRBJ2-7 matches the DNA end more closely, so the J call is doubtful. The CDR3 extends over 14 amino acids. Per the germline V gene, CDR1 is GTSNPN and CDR2 is SVGIG (reference sequence).

The chain carries TRBV7-8 and TRBJ2-7, with 13 bases aligning to TRBD2. CDR1 is SGHVS and CDR2 is FQNEAQ in the germline V gene. The CDR3 is 17 amino acids. The V and J ends lost 1 base and 1 base, in that order; junction bases with no gene match: 4. The CDR3 DNA is TGTGCCAGCAGCTTAGTCGGGACTAGCGGGAATTCCTACGAGCAGTACTTC. Translation gives CASSLVGTSGNSYEQYF.

The gene calls are TRBV6-5 and TRBJ1-3; D ambiguous. This CDR3 region has 12 residues. Germline-derived CDR1 and CDR2 are MNHEY and SVGAGI. V lost 8 bases and J 0 bases, leaving 5 bases between the germline ends. The DNA of the CDR3 is TGTGCCAGCCGGGCCTCTGGAAACACCATATATTTT. Its protein product is CASRASGNTIYF.

The chain links TRBV30 to TRBJ2-2; tentatively, D is TRBD2 (5 bases). CDR3 length: 14 amino acids. Germline V gives CDR1 GTSNPN, CDR2 SVGIG (reference sequence). Trimming left V 3 bases short and J 3 bases short, with 11 bases between. The CDR3 loop is CAWRGGGHTGELFF. The CDR3 bases are TGTGCCTGGAGAGGAGGTGGACACACCGGGGAGCTGTTTTTT.

CDR3: CASRVNEKLFF. The CDR3 DNA reads TGTGCCAGCAGGGTTAATGAAAAACTGTTTTTT. This rearrangement joins TRBV2 to TRBJ1-4; D is unclear. Germline-derived CDR1 and CDR2 are SNHLY and FYNNEI. V was shortened by 6 bases and J by 4 bases, with 3 bases between the two germline ends. The CDR3 is 11 amino acids.

V usage is TRBV30 and J usage is TRBJ1-2; D gene uncertain. This CDR3 is built from 12 residues. Germline V gene data show CDR1 as GTSNPN and CDR2 as SVGIG (reference sequence). V lost 2 bases to trimming and J lost 4 bases, with 8 bases between them. CDR3 in amino acids: CAWSPTGYGYTF. The CDR3, as DNA: TGTGCCTGGAGTCCCACGGGCTATGGCTACACCTTC.

This chain links TRBV28 with TRBJ1-1; D is undetermined. The CDR3 is made up of 12 amino acids. Germline V gene sequence: CDR1 MDHEN, CDR2 SYDVKM. Trimming shortened V by 11 bases and J by 3 bases, and 13 bases separated the two germline ends. The CDR3 DNA follows: TGTGCCTGCGGATTTGGTGACACTGAAGCTTTCTTT. Translation gives CACGFGDTEAFF.

The chain carries TRBV6-5 and TRBJ1-5; 9 bases match TRBD1. V was clipped by 2 bases and J by 6 bases; unmatched bases: 5. CDR3 length equals 15 residues. CDR1 and CDR2 (germline): MNHEY, SVGAGI. CDR3 coding DNA: TGTGCCAGCAGTTACCCGGGACAGGGACGTCAGCCCCAGCATTTT. Protein product: CASSYPGQGRQPQHF.

CDR3 coding DNA: TGCGCCAGCAAACAGGGGGCTACAGGCAATGAGCAGTTCTTC. Translation gives CASKQGATGNEQFF. This chain links TRBV23-1 with TRBJ2-1; 9 nucleotides line up with TRBD1. TRBV23-1 is marked as an open reading frame, function uncertain. With V trimmed by 7 bases and J by 6 bases, 7 bases remained unmatched. The CDR3 runs to 14 residues.

This clone was counted once. The chain is built from TRBV19 and TRBJ1-2; D unclear. Deletions cut 5 bases from V and 5 bases from J, with 15 bases between. The CDR3 contains 14 residues. Germline lookup yields CDR1 LNHDA and CDR2 SQIVND (reference sequence). In DNA form, the CDR3 reads TGTGCCAGTAGTCCCGCCCGGCTGGGATATGGCTACACCTTC. It encodes CASSPARLGYGYTF.

The rearrangement uses TRBV18 and TRBJ1-4; D gene unclear. The CDR3 sequence is 13 residues long. The ends were cut back, 3 bases at V and 7 bases at J, with 9 bases in the middle. The germline V gene encodes CDR1 KGHSH and CDR2 LQKENI. The CDR3 region has the DNA TGTGCCAGCTCACCTTCAGAGGGTGAAAAACTGTTTTTT. This codes for CASSPSEGEKLFF.

This clone is classed as medium-sized (0.01 to 0.1%). The J gene is TRBJ1-1, the V gene TRBV28; D is possibly TRBD1 (6 bases). Germline V gene data show CDR1 as MDHEN and CDR2 as SYDVKM. This CDR3 contains 14 residues. Trimming took off 6 bases at V and 4 bases at J, with 15 bases between the two ends. In DNA, the CDR3 is TGTGCCAGCAGGCTACAGGGCCTCGGCACTGAAGCTTTCTTT. The encoded protein is CASRLQGLGTEAFF.

This chain connects TRBV30 to TRBJ1-6; 10 bases match TRBD1. The CDR3 runs 15 residues. CDR1 is GTSNPN and CDR2 is SVGIG in the germline V gene (reference sequence). J lost 5 bases, V lost 4 bases, and 5 bases had no gene match. For the CDR3, the DNA is TGTGCCTGGATTACCGGGACAGGGGATAATTCACCCCTCCACTTT. This sequence encodes CAWITGTGDNSPLHF.

Concerning this clone itself: Other DNA variants within this sample encode the same CDR3. This sequence joins TRBV6-1 and TRBJ1-2; 7 positions match TRBD1. The V and J ends lost 5 bases and 4 bases, in that order; junction bases with no gene match: 4. Per the germline V gene, CDR1 is MNHNS and CDR2 is SASEGT. The CDR3 covers 13 residues. The CDR3, as DNA: TGTGCCAGCAGTTTAGACAGGGCCTATGGCTACACCTTC. Residues: CASSLDRAYGYTF.

This clone was observed once. V gene TRBV5-1 combines with J gene TRBJ2-2; TRBD2 aligns across 8 bases. This CDR3 contains 16 residues. The V and J ends lost 3 bases and 2 bases, in that order; junction bases with no gene match: 6. Germline values: CDR1 SGHRS, CDR2 YFSETQ. DNA of the CDR3: TGCGCCAGCAGCTCAAACAGCGGGAGTAACACCGGGGAGCTGTTTTTT. Residues: CASSSNSGSNTGELFF.

The V gene is TRBV9, the J gene TRBJ2-7; D is ambiguous. V gave up 0 bases and J gave up 3 bases, with 10 bases separating them. The CDR3 runs 14 residues. The germline CDR1 and CDR2 sequences are SGDLS and YYNGEE. The CDR3 DNA follows: TGTGCCAGCAGCGTAGGTCCAGTTGGCTACGAGCAGTACTTC. It encodes CASSVGPVGYEQYF.

The rearrangement uses TRBV28 and TRBJ1-1; D uncertain. V lost 3 bases to trimming and J lost 2 bases, with 10 bases between them. The CDR3 is made up of 14 amino acids. The V gene's germline CDR1 is MDHEN and CDR2 SYDVKM. The CDR3 nucleotides read TGTGCCAGCAGTTTTAGGTGGGCTAACACTGAAGCTTTCTTT. It specifies CASSFRWANTEAFF. Full variable domain (remainder filled in from reference TRBV28 and TRBJ1-1): DVKVTQSSRYLVKRTGEKVFLECVQDMDHENMFWYRQDPGLGLRLIYFSYDVKMKEKGDIPEGYSVSREKKERFSLILESASTNQTSMYLCASSFRWANTEAFFGQGTRLTVV.

V is TRBV6-1 and J is TRBJ1-6; the D is unclear. Per germline, CDR1 MNHNS and CDR2 SASEGT. The CDR3 totals 16 residues. Trimming cost V 4 bases and J 7 bases, with 17 bases left between them. The CDR3 nucleotides are TGTGCCAGCAGTGTTGGAAAGGGATCGTACAATTCACCCCTCCACTTT. This codes for CASSVGKGSYNSPLHF.

The chain has TRBV19 and TRBJ2-3, with 7 bases aligning to TRBD1. Germline CDR1 reads LNHDA; CDR2 reads SQIVND (reference sequence). This CDR3 is 15 amino acids long. The J segment lost 0 bases and the V segment lost 7 bases, leaving 7 bases of the junction unmatched. The CDR3 DNA follows: TGTGCCAGTACCCCGACAGGGTTTAGCACAGATACGCAGTATTTT. Translating gives CASTPTGFSTDTQYF. The entire variable domain, with the rest obtained from reference TRBV19 and TRBJ2-3, is as follows: DGGITQSPKYLFRKEGQNVTLSCEQNLNHDAMYWYRQDPGQGLRLIYYSQIVNDFQKGDIAEGYSVSREKKESFPLTVTSAQKNPTAFYLCASTPTGFSTDTQYFGPGTRLTVL.

V is TRBV6-6 and J is TRBJ1-5; 7 bases fit TRBD1. The CDR3 is 15 residues long. The ends lost 0 bases at V and 14 bases at J; junction bases unmatched: 13. From germline, CDR1 is MNHNY and CDR2 SVGAGI (reference sequence). The DNA of the CDR3 is TGTGCCAGCAGTTACTCGGGAGAGGGGGCCCCTTCGAAGCATTTT. Encoded protein: CASSYSGEGAPSKHF.

The count of this clone is one. The junction departs from germline at one end; a sequencing error may be responsible. The V and J genes are TRBV27 and TRBJ2-1; D might be TRBD2 (6 bases). This CDR3 region has 15 residues. The germline V gene encodes CDR1 MNHEY and CDR2 SMNVEV (reference sequence). CDR3 sequence (DNA): TGTGCCAGCGGTTTTCATGGCGGGCCCAGCGGGGAGCAGTTCTTC. Its protein product is CASGFHGGPSGEQFF.

The chain is built from TRBV5-1 and TRBJ2-1; TRBD2 matches at 12 bases. The CDR3 contains 18 residues. Per germline, CDR1 SGHRS and CDR2 YFSETQ. Losses at the gene ends were 1 base for V and 7 bases for J; bases not matched to a gene: 12. In nucleotides, the CDR3 is TGCGCCAGCAGCTTGCCCGCTCTAGCGGGAGGGCCTATGAATGAGCAGTTCTTC. It encodes CASSLPALAGGPMNEQFF.

The chain joins TRBV7-2 to TRBJ1-4, with D perhaps matching TRBD1 (5 bases). The CDR3 runs 15 residues. The germline CDR1 and CDR2 sequences are SGHTA and FQGNSA. V lost 5 bases and J 6 bases, leaving 16 bases between the germline ends. The CDR3 region has the DNA TGTGCCAGCAGCCCCCGGACGGGAGGGGATGAAAAACTGTTTTTT. Protein: CASSPRTGGDEKLFF.

This sequence joins TRBV18 and TRBJ2-5, with a tentative D call TRBD2 (6 bases). Germline-derived CDR1 and CDR2 are KGHSH and LQKENI. This CDR3 is built from 16 residues. V was trimmed by 4 bases and J by 0 bases, leaving 15 bases between them. CDR3 protein: CASSLMVAEYQETQYF. The CDR3 DNA is TGTGCCAGCTCACTGATGGTAGCGGAGTACCAAGAGACCCAGTACTTC.

The CDR3 sequence: CASSLGTGEQTQYF. In DNA, the CDR3 is TGTGCCAGTAGCTTGGGGACAGGGGAACAGACCCAGTACTTC. The rearrangement uses TRBV19 and TRBJ2-5, with 10 bases identical to TRBD1. The CDR3 extends over 14 amino acids. V lost 6 bases to trimming and J lost 6 bases; unmatched junction nucleotides: 7. In germline, CDR1 is LNHDA, CDR2 SQIVND (reference sequence).

The chain joins TRBV27 to TRBJ2-5; D possibly corresponds to TRBD2 (6 bases). CDR1 MNHEY and CDR2 SMNVEV come from the germline V gene (reference sequence). The V end was cut by 0 bases, the J end by 7 bases, with 15 bases between. CDR3 size: 15 residues. CDR3 DNA sequence: TGTGCCAGCAGTTTATCGATGGGGGGAGGTGGGACCCAGTACTTC. It translates to CASSLSMGGGGTQYF.

The chain carries TRBV9 and TRBJ1-4; no reliable D call. Germline CDR1 is SGDLS and CDR2 is YYNGEE. The CDR3 is 15 residues long. V was clipped by 4 bases and J by 4 bases, with 14 bases between them. This CDR3 is CASSPKQALNEKLFF. The CDR3 DNA reads TGTGCCAGCAGCCCGAAGCAGGCCCTTAATGAAAAACTGTTTTTT. Using reference TRBV9 and TRBJ1-4 for the parts outside the CDR3, the full variable domain is DSGVTQTPKHLITATGQRVTLRCSPRSGDLSVYWYQQSLDQGLQFLIQYYNGEERAKGNILERFSAQQFPDLHSELNLSSLELGDSALYFCASSPKQALNEKLFFGSGTQLSVL.